This T cell receptor beta chain stems from a study of blood T cell repertoires in COVID-19. Data came from immunoSEQ multiplex PCR; TCRdb stores just in-frame clones and leaves some out. Of about 160,000 clones listed, about 90% are singletons. The CDR3 loop spans 13 amino acids. Trimming cost V 6 bases and J 8 bases; bases outside gene matches: 9. The TCR sequence derives from an elderly man with acute or convalescent COVID-19. The specimen was peripheral blood. The rearrangement joins TRBV12-3 or TRBV12-4 to TRBJ1-1; TRBD1 matches at 7 bases. This CDR3 reads CASSTPPGQEAFF. CDR3 sequence (DNA): TGTGCCAGCAGCACCCCTCCGGGACAGGAAGCTTTCTTT.